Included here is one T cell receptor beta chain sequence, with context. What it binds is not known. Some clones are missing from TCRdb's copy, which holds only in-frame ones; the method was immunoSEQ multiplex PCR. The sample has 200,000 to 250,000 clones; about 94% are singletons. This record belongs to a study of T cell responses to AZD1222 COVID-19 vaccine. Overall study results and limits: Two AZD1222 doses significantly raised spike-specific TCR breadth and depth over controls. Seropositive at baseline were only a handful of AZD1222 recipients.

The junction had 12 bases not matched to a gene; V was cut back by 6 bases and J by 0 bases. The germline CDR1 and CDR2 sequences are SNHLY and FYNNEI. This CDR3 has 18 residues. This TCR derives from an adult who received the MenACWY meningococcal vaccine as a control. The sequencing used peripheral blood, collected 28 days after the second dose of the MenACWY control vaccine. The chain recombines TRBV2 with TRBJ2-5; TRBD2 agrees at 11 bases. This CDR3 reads CASRMISGGGPHQETQYF. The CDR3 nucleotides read TGTGCCAGCAGAATGATTAGCGGGGGGGGTCCACACCAAGAGACCCAGTACTTC.